This TCR beta chain derives from a study of shared clonotypes between healthy human individuals. At the level of the study: There were three CD4 naive, three CD4 memory, two CD8 naive and one CD8 memory plates per donor. Broader study findings: Lower generation probabilities were found for non-shared clonotypes than for those shared by all four donors. Apart from blood, nothing was sampled; tissue repertoires likely differ.

The repertoire was sequenced with immunoSEQ multiplex PCR; TCRdb's copy has only in-frame clones and lacks some. The sample has roughly 700,000 clones, 74% seen once. In the case of this clone: Its antigen is as yet unknown.

The V end lost 5 bases, the J end lost 2 bases, and 17 bases lay between the germline ends. The CDR3 runs to 16 residues. CDR1 is MGHDK, CDR2 SYGVNS, per germline. Sample: memory CD4+ T cells sorted from blood. Sample subset: CD45RA-negative fraction. The chain recombines TRBV25-1 with TRBJ2-3; D may be TRBD1 (5 bases). This receptor was obtained from a woman under 40 in good health. The CDR3 DNA follows: TGTGCCAGCAGTTCATTACCCGACAGTTTCACAGATACGCAGTATTTT. Translated: CASSSLPDSFTDTQYF.